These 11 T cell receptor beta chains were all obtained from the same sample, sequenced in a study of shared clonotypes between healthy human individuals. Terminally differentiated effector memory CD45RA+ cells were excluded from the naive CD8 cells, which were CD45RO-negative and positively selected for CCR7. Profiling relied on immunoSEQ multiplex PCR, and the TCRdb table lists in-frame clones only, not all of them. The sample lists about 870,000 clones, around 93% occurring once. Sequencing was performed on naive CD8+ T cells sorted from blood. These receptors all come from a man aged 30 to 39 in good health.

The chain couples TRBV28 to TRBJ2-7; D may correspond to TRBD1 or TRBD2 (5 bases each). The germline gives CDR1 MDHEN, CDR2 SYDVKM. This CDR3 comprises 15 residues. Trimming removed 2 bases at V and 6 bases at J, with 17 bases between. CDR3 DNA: TGTGCCAGCAGTTTAAATCCGGGGCGGAGCGGCGAGCAGTACTTC. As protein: CASSLNPGRSGEQYF. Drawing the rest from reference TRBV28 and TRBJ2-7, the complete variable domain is DVKVTQSSRYLVKRTGEKVFLECVQDMDHENMFWYRQDPGLGLRLIYFSYDVKMKEKGDIPEGYSVSREKKERFSLILESASTNQTSMYLCASSLNPGRSGEQYFGPGTRLTVT.

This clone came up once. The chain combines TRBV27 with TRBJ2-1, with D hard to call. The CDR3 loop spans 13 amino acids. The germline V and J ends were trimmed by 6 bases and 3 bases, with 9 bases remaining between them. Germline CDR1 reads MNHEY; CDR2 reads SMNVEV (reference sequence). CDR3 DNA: TGTGCCAGCAGCCATAACAACTACAATGAGCAGTTCTTC. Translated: CASSHNNYNEQFF.

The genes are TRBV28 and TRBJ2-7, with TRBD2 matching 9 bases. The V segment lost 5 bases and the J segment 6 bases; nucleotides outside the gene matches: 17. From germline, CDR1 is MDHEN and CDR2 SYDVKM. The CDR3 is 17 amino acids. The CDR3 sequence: CASSRIALAGGSREQYF. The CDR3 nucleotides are TGTGCCAGCAGTCGCATTGCCCTGGCGGGAGGGTCACGCGAGCAGTACTTC.

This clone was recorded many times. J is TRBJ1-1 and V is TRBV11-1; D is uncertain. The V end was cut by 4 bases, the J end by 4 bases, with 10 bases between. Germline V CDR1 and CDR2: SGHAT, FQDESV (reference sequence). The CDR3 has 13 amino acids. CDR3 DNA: TGTGCCAGCAGCTACGAAGGAGCCACTGAAGCTTTCTTT. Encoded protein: CASSYEGATEAFF. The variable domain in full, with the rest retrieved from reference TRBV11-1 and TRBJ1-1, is EAEVAQSPRYKITEKSQAVAFWCDPISGHATLYWYRQILGQGPELLVQFQDESVVDDSQLPKDRFSAERLKGVDSTLKIQPAELGDSAMYLCASSYEGATEAFFGQGTRLTVV.

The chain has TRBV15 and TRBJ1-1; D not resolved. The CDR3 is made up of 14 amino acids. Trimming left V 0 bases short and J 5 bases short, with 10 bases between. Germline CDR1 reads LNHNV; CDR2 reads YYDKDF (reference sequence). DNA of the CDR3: TGTGCCACCAGCAGAGAAGGAGTAGGGACTGAAGCTTTCTTT. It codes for CATSREGVGTEAFF.

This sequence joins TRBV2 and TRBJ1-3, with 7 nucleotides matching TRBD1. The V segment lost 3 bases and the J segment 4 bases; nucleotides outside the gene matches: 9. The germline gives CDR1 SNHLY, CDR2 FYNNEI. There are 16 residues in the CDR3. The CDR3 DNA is TGTGCCAGCAGTGATGACCCGGGACAGACAGGAAACACCATATATTTT. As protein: CASSDDPGQTGNTIYF.

The CDR3 sequence is CASSPQGLGAFDEQFF. CDR3 coding DNA: TGTGCCAGCAGTCCGCAGGGGCTCGGGGCCTTTGATGAGCAGTTCTTC. The chain links TRBV28 to TRBJ2-1, with TRBD1 as a possible D gene (6 bases). The CDR3 covers 16 residues. V lost 5 bases to trimming and J lost 8 bases, with 22 bases between them. The V gene's germline CDR1 is MDHEN and CDR2 SYDVKM.

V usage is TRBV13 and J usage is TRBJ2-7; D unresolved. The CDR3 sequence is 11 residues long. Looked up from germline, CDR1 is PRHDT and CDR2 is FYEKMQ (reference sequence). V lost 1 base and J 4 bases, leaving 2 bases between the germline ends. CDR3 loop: CASSLEYEQYF. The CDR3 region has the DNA TGTGCCAGCAGCTTAGAGTACGAGCAGTACTTC.

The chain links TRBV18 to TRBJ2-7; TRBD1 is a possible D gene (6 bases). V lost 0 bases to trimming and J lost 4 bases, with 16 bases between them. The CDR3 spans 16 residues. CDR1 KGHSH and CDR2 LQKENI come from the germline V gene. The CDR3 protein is CASSPPPQGTYYEQYF. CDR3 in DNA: TGTGCCAGCTCACCACCTCCGCAGGGGACCTATTACGAGCAGTACTTC.

CDR3 sequence: CASSPTALNTEAFF. The CDR3 coding sequence is TGTGCCAGCAGTCCCACGGCTCTGAACACTGAAGCTTTCTTT. The chain combines TRBV2 with TRBJ1-1; D remains unclear. Trimming took off 5 bases at V and 0 bases at J, with 10 bases between the two ends. The length of the CDR3 is 14 residues. Germline values: CDR1 SNHLY, CDR2 FYNNEI.

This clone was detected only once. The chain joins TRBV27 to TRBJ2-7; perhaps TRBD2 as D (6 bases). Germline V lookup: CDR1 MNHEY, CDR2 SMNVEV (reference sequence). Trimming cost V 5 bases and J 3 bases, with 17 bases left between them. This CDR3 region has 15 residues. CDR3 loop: CASSGRPPGGYEQYF. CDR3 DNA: TGTGCCAGCAGTGGACGACCCCCCGGGGGCTACGAGCAGTACTTC.